Following are 3 T cell receptor beta chains from one sample sequenced in a study of blood T cell repertoires in COVID-19. Libraries were prepared by immunoSEQ multiplex PCR; TCRdb keeps only in-frame clonotypes and omits some of them. This sample yields 97,000 or so clones, of which around 90% are seen a single time; 1.9% belongs to the top ten. Input material: peripheral blood. The receptors shown here come from a woman in her 50s with COVID-19, enrolled during active disease.

The chain employs TRBV7-8 and TRBJ1-1; possibly TRBD1 for D (5 bases). This CDR3 has 16 residues. V lost 5 bases and J 5 bases, leaving 21 bases between the germline ends. Germline V gene data show CDR1 as SGHVS and CDR2 as FQNEAQ. Written as DNA, the CDR3 is TGTGCCAGCAGCGCCTCGCGTGTCAGGGCTTTTACTGAAGCTTTCTTT. This gives the protein CASSASRVRAFTEAFF.

The J gene is TRBJ2-3, the V gene TRBV19; 12 nucleotides agree with TRBD1. V was clipped by 5 bases and J by 6 bases; unmatched bases: 6. This CDR3 comprises 15 residues. The V gene's germline CDR1 is LNHDA and CDR2 SQIVND (reference sequence). CDR3 bases: TGTGCCAGTAGTTCCGGGACAGGGGGCAGGGATACGCAGTATTTT. Translating it yields CASSSGTGGRDTQYF.

CDR3 sequence reads: CASSEDTGYGYTF. The CDR3 DNA follows: TGTGCCAGCAGTGAAGACACAGGGTATGGCTACACCTTC. The chain combines TRBV6-1 with TRBJ1-2; the D gene is possibly TRBD1 (6 bases). CDR1 and CDR2 from the germline V gene are MNHNS and SASEGT. The CDR3 is 13 residues long. The V gene lost 1 base and the J gene lost 5 bases, with 8 bases spanning the gap.